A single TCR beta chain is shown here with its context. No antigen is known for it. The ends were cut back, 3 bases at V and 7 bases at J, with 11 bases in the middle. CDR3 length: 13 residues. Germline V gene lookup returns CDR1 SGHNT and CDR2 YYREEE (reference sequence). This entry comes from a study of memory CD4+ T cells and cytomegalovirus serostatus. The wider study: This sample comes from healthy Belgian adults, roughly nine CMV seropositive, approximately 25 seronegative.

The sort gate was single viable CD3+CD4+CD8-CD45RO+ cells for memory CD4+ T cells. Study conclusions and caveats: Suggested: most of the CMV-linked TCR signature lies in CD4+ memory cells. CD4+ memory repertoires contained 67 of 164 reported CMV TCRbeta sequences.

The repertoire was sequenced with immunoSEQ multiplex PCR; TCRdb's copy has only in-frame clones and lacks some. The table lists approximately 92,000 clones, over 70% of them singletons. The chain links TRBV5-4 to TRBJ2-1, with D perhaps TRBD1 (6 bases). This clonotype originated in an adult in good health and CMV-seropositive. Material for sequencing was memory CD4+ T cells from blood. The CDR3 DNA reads TGTGCCAGCAGCTGGGACATGGGGAATGAGCAGTTCTTC. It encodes CASSWDMGNEQFF.